This T cell receptor beta chain was recovered during a study of blood T cell repertoires in COVID-19. This clone was counted once. The CDR3 loop spans 15 amino acids. Germline CDR1 is SGHNT and CDR2 is YYREEE (reference sequence). Trimming removed 7 bases from V and 7 bases from J; junction bases left unmatched: 12. Produced via immunoSEQ multiplex PCR; TCRdb's table is partial and in-frame only. The table lists over 250,000 clones, 70% to 85% of them singletons. This TCR was sampled from a woman at least 80 years old with acute or convalescent COVID-19. V gene TRBV5-4 combines with J gene TRBJ2-3; 10 nucleotides match TRBD2. The sequenced material came from peripheral blood. Written as DNA, the CDR3 is TGTGCCAGCGGCCGAGCGGGGGGGGCGTCAAATACGCAGTATTTT. Amino acids: CASGRAGGASNTQYF.